The 20 T cell receptor beta chains in this list originate from one sample, sequenced in a study of radiotherapy plus CTLA-4 blockade in lung cancer. Using immunoSEQ multiplex PCR, the repertoire was profiled, and TCRdb retains in-frame clones only, with some absent. Of 35,000 to 50,000 clones in the sample, less than 75% are singletons; the top ten hold roughly 25%. Here the sequenced sample was peripheral blood, taken from a patient treated with radiotherapy plus ipilimumab. The receptors here all came from a human donor with non-small cell lung cancer who had a partial response to radiotherapy plus ipilimumab.

This chain connects TRBV5-1 to TRBJ2-7; D perhaps matches TRBD2 (6 bases). This CDR3 is 13 amino acids long. Between the trimmed V and J ends, which lost 0 bases and 6 bases, there was a span of 10 bases. From germline, CDR1 is SGHRS and CDR2 YFSETQ. The CDR3 here is CASSLAGGFEQYF. The CDR3 DNA sequence: TGCGCCAGCAGCTTGGCCGGAGGGTTCGAGCAGTACTTC.

This clone was found once. The gene calls are TRBV27 and TRBJ2-1; TRBD2 is a possible D gene (6 bases). The CDR3 is made up of 15 amino acids. Germline V gives CDR1 MNHEY, CDR2 SMNVEV (reference sequence). V was pared by 2 bases and J by 3 bases, with 11 bases between. In DNA form, the CDR3 reads TGTGCCAGCAGTTTACGGCGGGGTAACTACAATGAGCAGTTCTTC. Translation gives CASSLRRGNYNEQFF.

V and J are TRBV9 and TRBJ1-2; TRBD1 agrees at 7 bases. Germline V lookup: CDR1 SGDLS, CDR2 YYNGEE. This CDR3 has 14 residues. The J segment lost 3 bases and the V segment lost 4 bases, leaving 6 bases of the junction unmatched. Written as DNA, the CDR3 is TGTGCCAGCAGCCTCCGGGACAGTGACTATGGCTACACCTTC. Its protein is CASSLRDSDYGYTF.

The chain has TRBV6-5 and TRBJ1-1; D remains unclear. Trimming removed 5 bases from V and 11 bases from J, with 12 bases in between. This CDR3 spans 11 amino acids. CDR1 is MNHEY and CDR2 is SVGAGI in the germline V gene. The CDR3 loop reads CASSVGIGAFF. In nucleotides, the CDR3 is TGTGCCAGCAGTGTTGGAATCGGGGCTTTCTTT.

This clone was detected only a few times. The chain couples TRBV14 to TRBJ2-1; 9 nucleotides agree with TRBD2. This CDR3 spans 15 amino acids. With 2 bases clipped from V and 7 bases from J, the junction kept 6 bases outside the gene matches. The germline CDR1 and CDR2 sequences are SGHDN and FVKESK. The CDR3 loop reads CASSQSAGGGNEQFF. The CDR3 DNA reads TGTGCCAGCAGCCAATCAGCGGGAGGCGGAAATGAGCAGTTCTTC.

The chain has TRBV5-1 and TRBJ2-2; 9 nucleotides match TRBD2. This CDR3 is 15 amino acids long. Germline CDR1 SGHRS, CDR2 YFSETQ. The V segment lost 7 bases and the J segment 5 bases; nucleotides outside the gene matches: 9. The chain's CDR3 is CASSVATSGTGELFF. Written as DNA, the CDR3 is TGCGCCAGCTCCGTGGCGACTAGCGGAACCGGGGAGCTGTTTTTT. The whole variable domain, remainder taken from reference TRBV5-1 and TRBJ2-2, is KAGVTQTPRYLIKTRGQQVTLSCSPISGHRSVSWYQQTPGQGLQFLFEYFSETQRNKGNFPGRFSGRQFSNSRSEMNVSTLELGDSALYLCASSVATSGTGELFFGEGSRLTVL.

V gene TRBV7-2 combines with J gene TRBJ1-1; D not resolved. Trimming left V 2 bases short and J 11 bases short, with 15 bases between. The CDR3 extends over 13 amino acids. Germline values: CDR1 SGHTA, CDR2 FQGNSA. Here the CDR3 DNA reads TGTGCCAGCAGCTTAAGAGGTACCGAGGCGGCTTTCTTT. Translating it yields CASSLRGTEAAFF. The whole variable domain, filled in from reference TRBV7-2 and TRBJ1-1, reads GAGVSQSPSNKVTEKGKDVELRCDPISGHTALYWYRQSLGQGLEFLIYFQGNSAPDKSGLPSDRFSAERTGGSVSTLTIQRTQQEDSAVYLCASSLRGTEAAFFGQGTRLTVV.

The V and J genes are TRBV6-6 and TRBJ2-3; TRBD2 aligns across 8 bases. Trimming removed 1 base from V and 13 bases from J; junction bases left unmatched: 4. Germline-derived CDR1 and CDR2 are MNHNY and SVGAGI (reference sequence). The CDR3 contains 12 residues. In nucleotides, the CDR3 is TGTGCCAGCAGTTACTACGGGGGGGAGGAGTATTTT. As protein: CASSYYGGEEYF.

This clone has only a few counts. This chain links TRBV28 with TRBJ2-3; 7 bases agree with TRBD2. CDR3 length: 14 amino acids. The J segment lost 1 base and the V segment lost 4 bases, leaving 2 bases of the junction unmatched. Looked up from germline, CDR1 is MDHEN and CDR2 is SYDVKM. The CDR3, as DNA: TGTGCCAGCAGTTATCTAGCGGGCACAGATACGCAGTATTTT. Translating gives CASSYLAGTDTQYF.

The J gene is TRBJ1-2, the V gene TRBV7-6; the match to TRBD1 covers 10 bases. This CDR3 has 14 amino acids. Germline CDR1 reads SGHVS; CDR2 reads FNYEAQ. Losses at the gene ends were 1 base for V and 8 bases for J; bases not matched to a gene: 4. CDR3 sequence: CASSLGTGGLGYTF. CDR3 coding DNA: TGTGCCAGCAGCTTAGGGACAGGGGGTTTAGGCTACACCTTC. Supplemented by reference TRBV7-6 and TRBJ1-2, the full variable domain reads GAGVSQSPRYKVTKRGQDVALRCDPISGHVSLYWYRQALGQGPEFLTYFNYEAQQDKSGLPNDRFSAERPEGSISTLTIQRTEQRDSAMYRCASSLGTGGLGYTFGSGTRLTVV.

The chain carries TRBV19 and TRBJ1-1; tentatively, D is TRBD1 (6 bases). V was pared by 7 bases and J by 4 bases, with 16 bases between. The CDR3 is made up of 14 amino acids. Germline CDR1 and CDR2: LNHDA and SQIVND (reference sequence). DNA of the CDR3: TGTGCCAGTATCCCCTGGGGGGGCGGCACTGAAGCTTTCTTT. Protein product: CASIPWGGGTEAFF. The variable domain in full, with the rest retrieved from reference TRBV19 and TRBJ1-1, is DGGITQSPKYLFRKEGQNVTLSCEQNLNHDAMYWYRQDPGQGLRLIYYSQIVNDFQKGDIAEGYSVSREKKESFPLTVTSAQKNPTAFYLCASIPWGGGTEAFFGQGTRLTVV.

This clone was seen many times. V usage is TRBV5-1 and J usage is TRBJ1-3, with 10 bases matching TRBD1. CDR3 length: 16 residues. The J segment lost 1 base and the V segment lost 4 bases, leaving 5 bases of the junction unmatched. The germline V gene encodes CDR1 SGHRS and CDR2 YFSETQ. CDR3 in DNA: TGCGCCAGCAGCGCAGGGGGACAGGGGTCTGGAAACACCATATATTTT. This encodes CASSAGGQGSGNTIYF.

The chain couples TRBV20-1 to TRBJ2-1, with D possibly TRBD1 on 5 matching bases. This CDR3 region has 11 residues. CDR1 and CDR2 from the germline V gene are DFQATT and SNEGSKA (reference sequence). The V end lost 5 bases, the J end lost 7 bases, and 9 bases lay between the germline ends. CDR3 in DNA: TGCAGTGCTCCGCAGGGAAATGAGCAGTTCTTC. This codes for CSAPQGNEQFF.

As for this clone: Mismatch with germline at one junction end may stem from a read error. The chain links TRBV7-7 to TRBJ2-2, with 10 bases fitting TRBD2. Germline lookup yields CDR1 SSHAT and CDR2 FNYEAQ (reference sequence). The CDR3 extends over 16 amino acids. The CDR3 region is CASSLLAGVNTGELFF. CDR3 DNA sequence: TGTGCTAGCAGCCTTCTAGCGGGGGTGAACACCGGGGAGCTGTTTTTT.

V and J are TRBV25-1 and TRBJ2-3; tentative D call: TRBD1 (6 bases). Trimming left V 1 base short and J 0 bases short, with 11 bases between. The germline V gene has CDR1 MGHDK and CDR2 SYGVNS. The CDR3 is 16 amino acids. This chain's CDR3 is CASSEWTVDSTDTQYF. The CDR3, as DNA: TGTGCCAGCAGTGAATGGACAGTTGATAGCACAGATACGCAGTATTTT.

The chain uses TRBV6-5 and TRBJ1-6; 7 bases align to TRBD1. Germline CDR1 MNHEY, CDR2 SVGAGI. With V trimmed by 0 bases and J by 6 bases, 5 bases remained unmatched. This CDR3 has 16 residues. Here the CDR3 reads CASSYSGDSFNSPLHF. CDR3 nucleotide sequence: TGTGCCAGCAGTTACTCTGGGGACAGCTTTAATTCACCCCTCCACTTT.

This chain uses TRBV5-1 with TRBJ2-7; 9 bases match TRBD1. The CDR3 spans 14 residues. V trimming: 0 bases; J trimming: 2 bases; junction bases outside the gene matches: 0. From germline, CDR1 is SGHRS and CDR2 YFSETQ. In DNA, the CDR3 is TGCGCCAGCAGCTTGGGACAGGGGGCCTACGAGCAGTACTTC. It yields the protein CASSLGQGAYEQYF.

This chain joins TRBV6-1 and TRBJ1-2; 8 bases map to TRBD1. CDR3 length equals 14 residues. V was clipped by 10 bases and J by 8 bases; unmatched bases: 15. Germline lookup yields CDR1 MNHNS and CDR2 SASEGT. CDR3 nucleotide sequence: TGTGCCACCCGCCCGGGGCAGGGGGCCCTCGGCTACACCTTC. Amino acid sequence: CATRPGQGALGYTF.

J is TRBJ1-5 and V is TRBV19, with a tentative D call TRBD1 (6 bases). Trimming left V 5 bases short and J 5 bases short, with 10 bases between. From germline, CDR1 is LNHDA and CDR2 SQIVND (reference sequence). The CDR3 has 13 residues. The CDR3 nucleotides are TGTGCCAGTAGTGAGACAGGATATCAGCCCCAGCATTTT. This translates into CASSETGYQPQHF.

The chain joins TRBV7-9 to TRBJ1-1; 7 nucleotides match TRBD1. V gave up 5 bases and J gave up 4 bases; unmatched junction bases: 7. There are 14 residues in the CDR3. Germline CDR1 and CDR2: SEHNR and FQNEAQ (reference sequence). The CDR3 loop is CASSPPAGGTEAFF. Here the CDR3 DNA reads TGTGCCAGCAGCCCCCCCGCAGGGGGCACTGAAGCTTTCTTT.